There are a few counts of the clone carrying this TCR beta chain. This sample stems from a study of blood T cell repertoires in COVID-19. Study-level background: COVID-19 samples, acute and convalescent, were from the United States, Italy and Spain. In each case, the material was cDNA or gDNA derived from T cells, B-cell-depleted T cells, or PBMCs.

Methods used by the authors: Reference gene primer amplification yielded estimated nucleated cell counts. Sequencing was performed with immunoSEQ multiplex PCR; in TCRdb, only in-frame clones are kept and a portion is missing. The V and J calls and the clone size are those of that table, but D and trimming were determined from the DNA. Counted here are around 98,000 clones, about 80% occurring once; the ten biggest clones make up around 22%. Germline CDR1 reads MNHNY; CDR2 reads SVGAGI (reference sequence). The CDR3 spans 13 residues. The V gene lost 9 bases and the J gene lost 4 bases, with 13 bases spanning the gap.

The sample taken for sequencing was peripheral blood. The TCR comes from a man between 70 and 80 years old with acute or convalescent COVID-19. The chain employs TRBV6-6 and TRBJ1-5; D might be TRBD1 (6 bases). Written as DNA, the CDR3 is TGTGCCAGTGGGTCCAGGGGAAATCAGCCCCAGCATTTT. It is translated as CASGSRGNQPQHF.